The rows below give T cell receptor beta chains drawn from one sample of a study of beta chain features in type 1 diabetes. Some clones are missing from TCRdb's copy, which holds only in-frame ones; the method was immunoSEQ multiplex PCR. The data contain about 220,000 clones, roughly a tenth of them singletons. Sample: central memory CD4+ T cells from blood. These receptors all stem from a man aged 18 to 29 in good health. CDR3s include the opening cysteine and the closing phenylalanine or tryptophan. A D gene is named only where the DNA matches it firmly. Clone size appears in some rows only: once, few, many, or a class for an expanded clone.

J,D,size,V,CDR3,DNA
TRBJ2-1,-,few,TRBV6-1,CASSETGVDVSNEQFF,TGTGCCAGCAGTGAAACGGGGGTTGACGTTTCCAATGAGCAGTTCTTC
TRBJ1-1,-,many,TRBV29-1,CSVGAHTEAFF,TGCAGCGTTGGGGCTCACACTGAAGCTTTCTTT
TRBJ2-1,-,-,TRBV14,CASSQDSLAYNEQFF,TGTGCCAGCAGCCAAGATTCGCTAGCTTACAATGAGCAGTTCTTC
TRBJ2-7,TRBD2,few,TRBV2,CASSDPSGRSEQYF,TGTGCCAGCAGTGACCCTAGCGGGAGGAGCGAGCAGTACTTC
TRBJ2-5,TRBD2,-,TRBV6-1,CASSEGLRETQYF,TGTGCCAGCAGCGAGGGACTACGGGAGACCCAGTACTTC
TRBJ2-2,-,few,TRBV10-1,CASSDGSGNTGELFF,TGCGCCAGCAGTGATGGTAGTGGGAACACCGGGGAGCTGTTTTTT
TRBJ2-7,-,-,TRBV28,CASSLMYEQYF,TGTGCCAGCAGTTTAATGTACGAGCAGTACTTC
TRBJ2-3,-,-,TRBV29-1,CSGRTSFYTDTQYF,TGCAGCGGACGGACTTCTTTTTACACAGATACGCAGTATTTT
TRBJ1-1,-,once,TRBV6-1,CASSDGGYTEAFF,TGTGCCAGCAGTGACGGCGGTTACACTGAAGCTTTCTTT
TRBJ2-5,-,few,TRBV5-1,CASSPQGETQYF,TGCGCCAGCAGTCCCCAGGGAGAGACCCAGTACTTC
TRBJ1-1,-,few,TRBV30,CAWSVRKGGATEAFF,TGTGCCTGGAGTGTACGTAAGGGTGGGGCCACTGAAGCTTTCTTT
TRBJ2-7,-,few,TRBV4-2,CASSQVGPGEPYEQYF,TGTGCCAGCAGCCAAGTAGGTCCTGGCGAGCCCTACGAGCAGTACTTC
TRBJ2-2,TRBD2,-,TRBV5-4,CASSKGGYTGELFF,TGTGCCAGCAGCAAGGGAGGGTACACCGGGGAGCTGTTTTTT
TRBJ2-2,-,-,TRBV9,CASRVDAYTGELFF,TGTGCCAGCAGGGTAGATGCTTACACCGGGGAGCTGTTTTTT
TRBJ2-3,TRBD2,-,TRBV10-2,CASEGRVHTDTQYF,TGCGCCTCCGAAGGGAGGGTCCACACAGATACGCAGTATTTT
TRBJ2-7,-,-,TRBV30,CAWKEGYSYEQYF,TGTGCCTGGAAAGAGGGATACTCCTACGAGCAGTACTTC
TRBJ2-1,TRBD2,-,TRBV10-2,CASSAFRDYSYNEQFF,TGCGCCAGCAGTGCGTTCCGGGACTACTCCTACAATGAGCAGTTCTTC
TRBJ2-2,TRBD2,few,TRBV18,CASSGGSQVGELFF,TGTGCCAGCTCTGGCGGGAGCCAGGTCGGGGAGCTGTTTTTT
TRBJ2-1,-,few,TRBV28,CASSLWEAASNEQFF,TGTGCCAGCAGTTTATGGGAGGCCGCCTCCAATGAGCAGTTCTTC
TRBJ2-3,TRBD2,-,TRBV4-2,CASSRLAGGSGTDTQYF,TGTGCCAGCAGTCGACTAGCGGGAGGTTCAGGCACAGATACGCAGTATTTT
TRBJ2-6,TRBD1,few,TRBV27,CASSPTGSSGANVLTF,TGTGCCAGCAGTCCGACAGGGAGCTCTGGGGCCAACGTCCTGACTTTC
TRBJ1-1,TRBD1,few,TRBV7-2,CASSPRQGAEAFF,TGTGCCAGCAGCCCTAGACAGGGGGCTGAAGCTTTCTTT
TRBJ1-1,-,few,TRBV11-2,CASSSERYTEAFF,TGTGCCAGCAGCTCAGAGAGATACACTGAAGCTTTCTTT
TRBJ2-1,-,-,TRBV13,CASSPGRRWYNEQFF,TGTGCCAGCAGCCCTGGGAGGCGGTGGTACAATGAGCAGTTCTTC
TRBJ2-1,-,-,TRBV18,CASSPTYNEQFF,TGTGCCAGCTCACCCACCTACAATGAGCAGTTCTTC
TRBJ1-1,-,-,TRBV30,CACSQTMNTEAFF,TGTGCCTGCTCGCAAACCATGAACACTGAAGCTTTCTTT
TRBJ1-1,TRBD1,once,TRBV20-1,CSANRGTEAFF,TGCAGTGCTAACAGGGGGACTGAAGCTTTCTTT
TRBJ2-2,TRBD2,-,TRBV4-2,CASSRDVAGANTGELFF,TGTGCCAGCAGCCGAGACGTAGCGGGAGCGAACACCGGGGAGCTGTTTTTT
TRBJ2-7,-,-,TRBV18,CASSLVSYEQYF,TGTGCCAGCTCACTAGTATCCTACGAGCAGTACTTC
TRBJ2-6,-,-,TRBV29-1,CSVEDPGIRTGANVLTF,TGCAGCGTTGAAGATCCGGGCATTCGGACTGGGGCCAACGTCCTGACTTTC
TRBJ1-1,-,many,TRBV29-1,CSVEFGTEAFF,TGCAGCGTTGAATTCGGCACTGAAGCTTTCTTT
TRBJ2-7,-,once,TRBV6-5,CASSLGGYEQYF,TGTGCCAGCAGTCTGGGGGGCTACGAGCAGTACTTC
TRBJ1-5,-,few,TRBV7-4,CASSLCQPQHF,TGTGCCAGCAGCTTATGTCAGCCCCAGCATTTT
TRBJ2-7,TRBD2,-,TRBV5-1,CASSLGSSGTYEQYF,TGCGCCAGCAGCTTAGGATCTAGCGGGACCTACGAGCAGTACTTC
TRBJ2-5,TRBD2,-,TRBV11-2,CASSFHGLAGGVETQYF,TGTGCCAGCAGCTTTCATGGACTAGCGGGAGGTGTAGAGACCCAGTACTTC
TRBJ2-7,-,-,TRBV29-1,CVTGSSYEQYF,TGCGTCACAGGGAGCTCCTACGAGCAGTACTTC
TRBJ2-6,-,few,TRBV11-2,CASSSPLSGANVLTF,TGTGCCAGCAGCTCGCCTCTCTCTGGGGCCAACGTCCTGACTTTC
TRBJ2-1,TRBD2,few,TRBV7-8,CASSLGTSGIVDEQFF,TGTGCCAGCAGCTTAGGAACTAGCGGGATTGTCGATGAGCAGTTCTTC
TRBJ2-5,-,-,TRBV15,CATSRSHGLPETQYF,TGTGCCACCAGCAGGAGCCATGGGCTTCCTGAGACCCAGTACTTC
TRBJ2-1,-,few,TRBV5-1,CASSLLGPGHNEQFF,TGCGCCAGCAGCTTATTAGGACCGGGACACAATGAGCAGTTCTTC
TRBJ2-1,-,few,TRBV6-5,CASSWGTSGEQFF,TGTGCCAGCAGTTGGGGGACCTCCGGTGAGCAGTTCTTC
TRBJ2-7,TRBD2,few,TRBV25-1,CASSVGGSLDEQYF,TGTGCCAGCAGTGTCGGCGGGAGTCTCGACGAGCAGTACTTC
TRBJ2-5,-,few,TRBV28,CASSLQFGTQYF,TGTGCCAGCAGTTTACAATTCGGGACCCAGTACTTC
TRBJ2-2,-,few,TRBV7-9,CASSFLGGRGTGELFF,TGTGCCAGCAGCTTCCTTGGGGGCCGAGGGACCGGGGAGCTGTTTTTT
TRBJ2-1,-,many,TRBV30,CACRDWSYNEQFF,TGTGCCTGTCGGGACTGGTCCTACAATGAGCAGTTCTTC
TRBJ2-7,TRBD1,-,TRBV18,CASSPGTGYYEQYF,TGTGCCAGCTCACCCGGGACAGGGTACTACGAGCAGTACTTC
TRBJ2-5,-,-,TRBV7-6,CASSLANSQETQYF,TGTGCCAGCAGCTTAGCGAACAGTCAAGAGACCCAGTACTTC
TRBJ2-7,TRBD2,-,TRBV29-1,CSVGGGGAEQYF,TGCAGCGTTGGCGGGGGTGGCGCCGAGCAGTACTTC
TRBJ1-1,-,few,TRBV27,CASSFRRATEAFF,TGTGCCAGCAGTTTTAGGAGGGCGACTGAAGCTTTCTTT
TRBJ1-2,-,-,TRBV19,CASTPTGRTNYGYTF,TGTGCCAGTACCCCGACCGGACGAACTAACTATGGCTACACCTTC
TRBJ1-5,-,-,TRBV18,CASSPSTASNQPQHF,TGTGCCAGCTCACCTTCCACAGCAAGCAATCAGCCCCAGCATTTT
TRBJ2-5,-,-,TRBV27,CASSLRTAQETQYF,TGTGCCAGCAGTTTGCGGACTGCCCAAGAGACCCAGTACTTC